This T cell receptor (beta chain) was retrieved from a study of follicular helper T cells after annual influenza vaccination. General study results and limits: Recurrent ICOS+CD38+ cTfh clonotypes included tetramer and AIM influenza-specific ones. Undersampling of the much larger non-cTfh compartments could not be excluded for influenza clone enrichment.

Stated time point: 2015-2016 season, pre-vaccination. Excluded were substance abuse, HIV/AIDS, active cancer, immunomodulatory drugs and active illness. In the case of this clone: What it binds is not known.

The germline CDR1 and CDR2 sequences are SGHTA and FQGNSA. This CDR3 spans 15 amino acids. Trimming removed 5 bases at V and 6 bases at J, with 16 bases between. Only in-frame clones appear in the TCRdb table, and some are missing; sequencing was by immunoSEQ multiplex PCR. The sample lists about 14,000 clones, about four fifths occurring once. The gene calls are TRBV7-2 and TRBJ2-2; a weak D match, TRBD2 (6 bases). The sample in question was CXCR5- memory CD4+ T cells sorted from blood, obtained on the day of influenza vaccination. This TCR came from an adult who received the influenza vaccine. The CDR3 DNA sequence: TGTGCCAGCAGCGCTCAGGGACGGAGGGCCGGGGAGCTGTTTTTT. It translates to CASSAQGRRAGELFF.